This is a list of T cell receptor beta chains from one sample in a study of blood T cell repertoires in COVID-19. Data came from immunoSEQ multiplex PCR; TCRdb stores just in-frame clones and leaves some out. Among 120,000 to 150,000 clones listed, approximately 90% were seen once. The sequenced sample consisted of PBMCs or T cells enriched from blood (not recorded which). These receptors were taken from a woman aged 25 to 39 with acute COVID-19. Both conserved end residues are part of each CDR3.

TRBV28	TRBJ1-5	CASSVGQGERQPQHF
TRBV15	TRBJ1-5	CATSRDPEGPQPQHF
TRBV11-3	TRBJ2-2	CASSKGGPTGELFF
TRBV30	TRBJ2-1	CAWSTGGGYNEQFF
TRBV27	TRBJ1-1	CASRGRQGMNTEAFF
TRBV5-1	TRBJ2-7	CASSLLAGGPYEQYF
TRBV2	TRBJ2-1	CASKPLGTGDYEQFF
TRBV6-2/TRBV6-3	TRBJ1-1	CASSYAQGPAFF
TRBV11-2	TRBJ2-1	CASSFTGARASSEQFF
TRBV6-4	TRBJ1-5	CASSDSTGNQPQHF
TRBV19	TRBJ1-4	CASRDNSIANEKLFF
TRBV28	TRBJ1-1	CASSSPGTANTEAFF
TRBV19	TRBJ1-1	CASSISGTGVLSEAFF
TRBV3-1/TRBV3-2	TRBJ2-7	CASTPRPSGYEQYF
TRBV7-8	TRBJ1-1	CASSLGQTGITEAFF
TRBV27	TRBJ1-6	CASSPGWNSPLHF
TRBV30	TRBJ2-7	CAWSVSYEQYF